This TCR beta chain was retrieved from a study of T cell clonality in common variable immunodeficiency. Broader study findings: Links between repertoire features and CVID complications were heterogeneity-limited.

Clones were sequenced by immunoSEQ multiplex PCR, and TCRdb holds only the in-frame ones, with some missing. The sample shows 55,000 or so clones, none of them appearing just once. Trimming pared 6 bases from V and 8 bases from J, leaving 16 bases between. Germline CDR1 is SGHDN and CDR2 is FVKESK. This CDR3 contains 14 residues. The sample holds many counts of this clone. What it binds is not known. The read terminates 3 residues before the CDR3 end, so the remaining end is supplied by the germline J gene. Caucasian heritage predominated among both patients and controls. Donors gave roughly 5 to 8 ml heparinized peripheral whole blood.

The sequence was obtained from a person aged 18 to 75 in good health. The gene calls are TRBV14 and TRBJ1-4; the D is unclear. Source material: peripheral blood mononuclear cells. Here the CDR3 reads CASSWESGEEKLFF. The DNA read from the CDR3 is TGTGCCAGCAGTTGGGAAAGCGGGGAGGAAAAA. Variable domain in full (rest from reference TRBV14 and TRBJ1-4): EAGVTQFPSHSVIEKGQTVTLRCDPISGHDNLYWYRRVMGKEIKFLLHFVKESKQDESGMPNNRFLAERTGGTYSTLKVQPAELEDSGVYFCASSWESGEEKLFFGSGTQLSVL.